This T cell receptor (beta chain) was profiled in a study of beta chain features in type 1 diabetes. About the research overall: Cell yields, gender and age were similar in healthy donors and patients. The study, taken as a whole, reports: Researchers report that Type 1 diabetes patients had moderately but significantly shorter TCRB CDR3s across all four CD4+ subsets. Researchers cautioned that cDNA sequencing could over-represent cells with high TCR expression.

This CDR3 has 12 amino acids. CDR1 is ENHRY and CDR2 is SYGVKD in the germline V gene. V shed 3 bases and J shed 2 bases, with 5 bases lying between them. This clone was seen a few times. Its antigen is as yet unknown. Sequencing targeted expressed TCRB transcripts, as all isolated RNA had been reverse transcribed. Profiling relied on immunoSEQ multiplex PCR, and the TCRdb table lists in-frame clones only, not all of them. In the table there are 600,000 to 700,000 clones, roughly an eighth of which are singletons. The rearrangement joins TRBV10-3 to TRBJ2-7; D call uncertain. The receptor was isolated from a man aged 30 to 39 with type 1 diabetes. Sequenced input: naive CD4+ T cells from blood. This CDR3 reads CAISERAYEQYF. CDR3 sequence (DNA): TGTGCCATCAGTGAACGGGCCTACGAGCAGTACTTC.